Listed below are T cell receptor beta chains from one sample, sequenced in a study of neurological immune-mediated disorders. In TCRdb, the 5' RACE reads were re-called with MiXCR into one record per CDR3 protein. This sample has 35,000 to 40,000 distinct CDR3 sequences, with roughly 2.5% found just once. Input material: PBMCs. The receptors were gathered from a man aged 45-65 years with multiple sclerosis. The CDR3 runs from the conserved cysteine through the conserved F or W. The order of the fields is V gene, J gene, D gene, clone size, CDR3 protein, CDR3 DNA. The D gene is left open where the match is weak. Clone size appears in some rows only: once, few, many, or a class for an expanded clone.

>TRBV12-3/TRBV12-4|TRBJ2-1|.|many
CASSSQAAINEQFF
TGTGCCAGCAGTTCTCAGGCCGCGATCAATGAGCAGTTCTTC
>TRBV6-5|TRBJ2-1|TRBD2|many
CASSTSGGMAVEQFF
TGTGCCAGCAGCACTAGCGGGGGTATGGCGGTTGAGCAGTTCTTC
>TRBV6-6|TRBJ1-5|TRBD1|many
CASSYLGQGGNQPQHF
TGTGCCAGCAGTTACTTGGGACAGGGAGGCAATCAGCCCCAGCATTTT
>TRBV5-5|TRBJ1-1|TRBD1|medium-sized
CASSLAPGTGDGAFF
TGTGCCAGCAGCTTGGCCCCTGGGACAGGCGATGGGGCTTTCTTT
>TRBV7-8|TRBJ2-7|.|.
CASSPPLREEQYF
TGTGCCAGCAGCCCCCCCTTAAGGGAAGAGCAGTACTTC
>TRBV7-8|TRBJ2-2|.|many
CASSLRQSNTGELFF
TGTGCCAGCAGCTTAAGGCAGTCTAACACCGGGGAGCTGTTTTTT
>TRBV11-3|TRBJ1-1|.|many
CASSHGEGNTEAFF
TGTGCCAGCAGCCACGGGGAGGGGAACACTGAAGCTTTCTTT
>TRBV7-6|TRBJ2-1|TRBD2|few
CASSFSGVPNEQFF
TGTGCCAGCAGCTTTAGCGGGGTCCCTAATGAGCAGTTCTTC
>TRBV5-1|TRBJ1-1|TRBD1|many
CASSPLQGAGTEAFF
TGCGCCAGCAGCCCCCTACAGGGGGCCGGGACTGAAGCTTTCTTT
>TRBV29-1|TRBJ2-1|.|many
CSVEAPSRVTYNEQFF
TGCAGCGTTGAAGCCCCCTCGAGGGTAACATACAATGAGCAGTTCTTC
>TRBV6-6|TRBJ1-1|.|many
CATLRGAGNTEAFF
TGTGCCACCCTGAGGGGGGCCGGGAACACTGAAGCTTTCTTT
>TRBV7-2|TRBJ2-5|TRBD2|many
CASSLGGLAGTNEETQYF
TGTGCCAGCAGCTTAGGGGGACTAGCGGGTACCAATGAAGAGACCCAGTACTTC
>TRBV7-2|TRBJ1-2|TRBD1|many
CASSQTGDYGYTF
TGTGCCAGTTCCCAGACAGGGGACTATGGCTACACCTTC
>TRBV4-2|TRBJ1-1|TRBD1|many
CASSQDVIRAGGPNTEAFF
TGTGCCAGCAGCCAAGATGTAATTAGAGCAGGGGGCCCGAACACTGAAGCTTTCTTT
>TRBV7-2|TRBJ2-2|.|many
CASSRLGGQGELFF
TGTGCCAGCAGCCGCTTAGGGGGGCAGGGGGAGCTGTTTTTT
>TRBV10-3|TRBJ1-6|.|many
CAISQLAENSPLHF
TGTGCCATCAGCCAGCTGGCGGAGAATTCACCCCTCCACTTT
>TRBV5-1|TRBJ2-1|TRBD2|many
CASSPLAGGNKEQFF
TGCGCCAGCAGCCCCCTAGCGGGGGGGAATAAAGAGCAGTTCTTC
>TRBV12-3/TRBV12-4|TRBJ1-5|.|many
CASSSTQTTTQPQHF
TGTGCCAGCAGTTCAACTCAGACTACCACTCAGCCCCAGCATTTT
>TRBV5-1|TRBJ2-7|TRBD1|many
CASSTTGTYEQYF
TGCGCCAGCAGCACGACAGGGACCTACGAGCAGTACTTC
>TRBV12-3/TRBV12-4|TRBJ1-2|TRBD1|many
CASRGGPGQTSVCTF
TGTGCCAGCAGGGGGGGTCCGGGACAGACCTCCGTGTGTACCTTC
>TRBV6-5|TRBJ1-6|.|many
CASGKWDPGVLSSPLHF
TGTGCCAGCGGCAAATGGGACCCCGGGGTACTAAGTTCACCCCTCCACTTT
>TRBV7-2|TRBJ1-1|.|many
CASSLYQGRNTEAFF
TGTGCCAGCAGCCTATATCAGGGGAGGAACACTGAAGCTTTCTTT
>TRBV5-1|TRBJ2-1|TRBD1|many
CASSLIGTGGSGEQFF
TGCGCCAGCAGCTTGATCGGGACAGGGGGCTCGGGTGAGCAGTTCTTC
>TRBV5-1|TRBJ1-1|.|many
CASSLGQAGTEAFF
TGCGCCAGCAGCTTGGGACAAGCGGGCACTGAAGCTTTCTTT
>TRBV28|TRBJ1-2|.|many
CASSFSAGLSGYTF
TGTGCCAGCAGTTTCTCGGCCGGACTGAGTGGCTACACCTTC
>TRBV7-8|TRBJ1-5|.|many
CASSLTRTQGNQPQNF
TGTGCCAGCAGCTTAACACGGACCCAAGGAAATCAGCCCCAGAATTTT
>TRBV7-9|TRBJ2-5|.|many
CASSPWTQVATQYF
TGTGCCAGCAGCCCCTGGACACAGGTGGCGACCCAGTACTTC
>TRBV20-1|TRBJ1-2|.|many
CSALRARANYGYTF
TGCAGTGCTCTCAGGGCGAGGGCTAACTATGGCTACACCTTC